The clone carrying this TCR beta chain was detected only a few times. The antigen remains undetermined. The sample originates from a study of cytomegalovirus exposure and HLA in healthy donors. Study-level results: Reports indicate that TCR beta sequences accurately predicted the HLA-A and HLA-B alleles of most subjects.

This PCR relied on a set of 60 Vbeta primers and 13 Jbeta primers. Clones were sequenced by immunoSEQ multiplex PCR, and TCRdb holds only the in-frame ones, with some missing. The sample includes 110,000 to 150,000 clones, more than 8% of them seen just once. CDR1 is MNHEY, CDR2 SVGAGI, per germline. The junction had 8 bases not matched to a gene; V was cut back by 8 bases and J by 5 bases. This CDR3 comprises 13 residues. The rearrangement links TRBV6-5 to TRBJ2-5, with TRBD1 matching 7 bases. The sequence was obtained from a man aged 45-65 years in good health and CMV-seronegative. What was sequenced was PBMCs. Here the CDR3 DNA reads TGTGCCAGCGCCATACAGGGGAGCGAGACCCAGTACTTC. It is translated as CASAIQGSETQYF.